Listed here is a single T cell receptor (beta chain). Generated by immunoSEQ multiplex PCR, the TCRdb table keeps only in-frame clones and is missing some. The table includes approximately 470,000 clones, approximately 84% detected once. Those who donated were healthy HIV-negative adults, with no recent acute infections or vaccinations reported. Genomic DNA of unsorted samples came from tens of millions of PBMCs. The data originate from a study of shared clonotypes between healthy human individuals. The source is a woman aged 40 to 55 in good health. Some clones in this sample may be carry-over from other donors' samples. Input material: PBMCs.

The CDR3 loop is CASSFGRFETQYF. In DNA, the CDR3 is TGTGCCAGCAGCTTCGGGAGATTTGAGACCCAGTACTTC. The chain carries TRBV7-2 and TRBJ2-5, with TRBD2 as a possible D gene (6 bases). Germline loops: CDR1 SGHTA, CDR2 FQGNSA. The CDR3 loop spans 13 amino acids. Trimming shortened V by 3 bases and J by 5 bases, and 10 bases separated the two germline ends.